These 21 T cell receptor beta chains share one sample of origin, sequenced in a study of graft-versus-host responses after intestinal transplantation. These TCRs are of unknown antigen specificity. The protocol was immunoSEQ multiplex PCR, while the TCRdb copy is restricted to in-frame clones and leaves out a portion. The data show over 80,000 clones, 92% seen once. The input for sequencing was unstimulated CD8+ T cells sorted from spleen or lymph node cells, taken before transplant. Every receptor here comes from a human donor who was the organ donor for an intestinal transplant.

The rearrangement joins TRBV19 to TRBJ1-1; 9 bases are shared with TRBD1. The CDR3 spans 15 residues. Per the germline V gene, CDR1 is LNHDA and CDR2 is SQIVND (reference sequence). V dropped 4 bases and J dropped 5; count of bases not matched to a gene: 8. The CDR3 DNA follows: TGTGCCAGTAGTACCCCACAGGGGGCGCGGACTGAAGCTTTCTTT. This encodes CASSTPQGARTEAFF. Looking up the rest from reference TRBV19 and TRBJ1-1 gives the full variable domain: DGGITQSPKYLFRKEGQNVTLSCEQNLNHDAMYWYRQDPGQGLRLIYYSQIVNDFQKGDIAEGYSVSREKKESFPLTVTSAQKNPTAFYLCASSTPQGARTEAFFGQGTRLTVV.

V usage is TRBV18 and J usage is TRBJ2-3, with D maybe TRBD2 (5 bases). CDR3 length: 15 amino acids. Trimming left V 4 bases short and J 3 bases short, with 14 bases between. From germline, CDR1 is KGHSH and CDR2 LQKENI. The CDR3 is CASSHRSPGTDTQYF. The DNA for the CDR3 is TGTGCCAGCTCACATCGATCTCCGGGGACAGATACGCAGTATTTT.

V gene TRBV19 combines with J gene TRBJ1-5; 8 bases align to TRBD1. Trimming cost V 4 bases and J 7 bases; bases outside gene matches: 9. Germline V gives CDR1 LNHDA, CDR2 SQIVND (reference sequence). This CDR3 has 15 amino acids. CDR3 loop: CASSRGRGREQPQHF. CDR3 nucleotides: TGTGCCAGTAGTAGGGGCAGGGGGCGCGAACAGCCCCAGCATTTT.

The chain has TRBV4-1 and TRBJ2-7; TRBD1 is a possible D gene (6 bases). The ends were cut back, 0 bases at V and 2 bases at J, with 17 bases in the middle. The CDR3 has 17 amino acids. Germline V CDR1 and CDR2: MGHRA, YSYEKL. CDR3 amino acids: CASSQDEQGRKAYEQYF. The CDR3 DNA reads TGCGCCAGCAGCCAAGATGAGCAGGGGAGAAAAGCCTACGAGCAGTACTTC.

V usage is TRBV27 and J usage is TRBJ1-5; D is perhaps TRBD1 (5 bases). The V gene's germline CDR1 is MNHEY and CDR2 SMNVEV (reference sequence). The CDR3 consists of 20 residues. With 0 bases removed from V and 1 base from J, the gap between germline ends came to 22 bases. CDR3 region: CASSLSFGGLSRGSNQPQHF. CDR3 DNA: TGTGCCAGCAGTTTATCGTTCGGGGGACTATCCCGTGGGAGCAATCAGCCCCAGCATTTT.

V gene TRBV28 combines with J gene TRBJ1-5; 8 nucleotides agree with TRBD1. After removal of 5 bases from V and 3 bases from J, the junction contained 9 bases not matched to a gene. This CDR3 is 16 amino acids long. Germline loops: CDR1 MDHEN, CDR2 SYDVKM. Written as DNA, the CDR3 is TGTGCCAGCAGTAAAGCTACAGGGGGTGTCAATCAGCCCCAGCATTTT. It encodes CASSKATGGVNQPQHF. The full variable domain, completed using reference TRBV28 and TRBJ1-5, is DVKVTQSSRYLVKRTGEKVFLECVQDMDHENMFWYRQDPGLGLRLIYFSYDVKMKEKGDIPEGYSVSREKKERFSLILESASTNQTSMYLCASSKATGGVNQPQHFGDGTRLSIL.

V gene TRBV19 combines with J gene TRBJ2-7; TRBD1 agrees at 9 bases. Germline CDR1 is LNHDA and CDR2 is SQIVND (reference sequence). The CDR3 is 14 amino acids. Trimming at V came to 9 bases and at J to 1 base, leaving 7 bases not matched to a gene. Here the CDR3 reads CASAATGGSYEQYF. The CDR3 DNA sequence: TGTGCCAGCGCTGCGACAGGGGGATCCTACGAGCAGTACTTC.

The chain is built from TRBV4-1 and TRBJ2-7; D gene ambiguous. The CDR3 consists of 15 residues. Germline V gene data show CDR1 as MGHRA and CDR2 as YSYEKL. Deletions cut 1 base from V and 0 bases from J, with 10 bases between. The CDR3 DNA reads TGCGCCAGCAGCCAAGTCCGGGTTCCCTCCTACGAGCAGTACTTC. It translates to CASSQVRVPSYEQYF.

The V call is TRBV28, the J call TRBJ2-7, with D possibly matching TRBD1 (6 bases). The germline V gene has CDR1 MDHEN and CDR2 SYDVKM. The CDR3 totals 14 residues. Trimming shortened V by 5 bases and J by 5 bases, and 16 bases separated the two germline ends. The CDR3: CASSPRSTGDEQYF. The CDR3 bases are TGTGCCAGCAGTCCCCGCTCGACAGGCGACGAGCAGTACTTC.

This chain connects TRBV7-9 to TRBJ2-7, with 9 bases aligning to TRBD1. This CDR3 has 13 residues. Germline V lookup: CDR1 SEHNR, CDR2 FQNEAQ (reference sequence). Losses at the gene ends were 5 bases for V and 4 bases for J; bases not matched to a gene: 3. CDR3 region: CASSGTGIYEQYF. CDR3 DNA: TGTGCCAGCAGCGGGACAGGGATTTACGAGCAGTACTTC. Full variable domain (missing parts from reference TRBV7-9 and TRBJ2-7): DTGVSQNPRHKITKRGQNVTFRCDPISEHNRLYWYRQTLGQGPEFLTYFQNEAQLEKSRLLSDRFSAERPKGSFSTLEIQRTEQGDSAMYLCASSGTGIYEQYFGPGTRLTVT.

This sequence joins TRBV13 and TRBJ2-2; the D gene is possibly TRBD1 (5 bases). Germline CDR1 reads PRHDT; CDR2 reads FYEKMQ (reference sequence). Deletions cut 5 bases from V and 7 bases from J, with 8 bases between. The CDR3 covers 12 residues. Here the CDR3 reads CASSAGFGELFF. The CDR3 DNA is TGTGCCAGCAGCGCAGGGTTCGGGGAGCTGTTTTTT.

The gene calls are TRBV9 and TRBJ2-3; 10 bases align to TRBD1. The CDR3 runs to 17 residues. After removal of 4 bases from V and 3 bases from J, the junction contained 11 bases not matched to a gene. Germline CDR1 and CDR2: SGDLS and YYNGEE. DNA for the CDR3: TGTGCCAGCAGCCTTGGGCATGGGGGACAGGGGACAGATACGCAGTATTTT. It encodes CASSLGHGGQGTDTQYF.

The V and J genes are TRBV19 and TRBJ2-1; TRBD2 is a possible D gene (7 bases). The CDR3 extends over 15 amino acids. Germline-derived CDR1 and CDR2 are LNHDA and SQIVND (reference sequence). Trimming stripped 5 bases from V and 2 bases from J, with 13 bases between. DNA of the CDR3: TGTGCCAGTAGTTGGGGCGGGGGCCCCTACAATGAGCAGTTCTTC. Translated, it gives CASSWGGGPYNEQFF.

This chain links TRBV11-2 with TRBJ2-7, with 10 bases that match TRBD1. The trim removed 3 bases at V and 6 bases at J, leaving 14 bases unmatched. This CDR3 contains 17 residues. Germline-derived CDR1 and CDR2 are SGHAT and FQNNGV. The CDR3 protein is CASSFGGRGTGVAEQYF. CDR3 DNA sequence: TGTGCCAGCAGCTTCGGTGGGCGGGGGACAGGGGTCGCCGAGCAGTACTTC.

The gene calls are TRBV2 and TRBJ1-5, with a weak D call TRBD1 (5 bases). V gave up 7 bases and J gave up 0 bases, with 13 bases separating them. This CDR3 spans 15 amino acids. Per the germline V gene, CDR1 is SNHLY and CDR2 is FYNNEI. The CDR3 sequence is CASKQGTYSNQPQHF. DNA for the CDR3: TGTGCCAGCAAGCAGGGAACTTATAGCAATCAGCCCCAGCATTTT.

The chain combines TRBV7-8 with TRBJ2-5; 13 bases line up with TRBD2. The DNA end is a closer match to TRBJ2-7, so the J assignment may be wrong. This CDR3 is 18 amino acids long. Germline V gives CDR1 SGHVS, CDR2 FQNEAQ. CDR3 in amino acids: CASSPRLAGGPGSYEQYF. CDR3 bases: TGTGCCAGCAGCCCCCGACTAGCGGGGGGCCCTGGATCCTACGAGCAGTACTTC.

V is TRBV14 and J is TRBJ1-2; D gene ambiguous. The germline V gene encodes CDR1 SGHDN and CDR2 FVKESK. Trimming pared 0 bases from V and 4 bases from J, leaving 12 bases between. The CDR3 spans 15 residues. CDR3 sequence (DNA): TGTGCCAGCAGCCAAGATAGTCGTCTGATCTATGGCTACACCTTC. Residues: CASSQDSRLIYGYTF.

The V call is TRBV6-4, the J call TRBJ2-1; 14 nucleotides line up with TRBD2. The junction had 4 bases not matched to a gene; V was cut back by 3 bases and J by 9 bases. This CDR3 has 15 residues. From germline, CDR1 is MRHNA and CDR2 SNTAGT. The CDR3 region is CASSEGTSGGGEQFF. CDR3 DNA: TGTGCCAGCAGTGAAGGGACTAGCGGGGGTGGTGAGCAGTTCTTC.

This chain links TRBV11-2 with TRBJ2-5, with 11 bases matching TRBD1. Germline V gene data show CDR1 as SGHAT and CDR2 as FQNNGV. Losses at the gene ends were 2 bases for V and 4 bases for J; bases not matched to a gene: 12. The CDR3 contains 18 residues. The CDR3, as DNA: TGTGCCAGCAGCTTAATACGGACAGGGGGCTTGGAACGAGAGACCCAGTACTTC. As protein: CASSLIRTGGLERETQYF.

The chain employs TRBV27 and TRBJ1-1; 11 positions match TRBD1. The trim removed 4 bases at V and 6 bases at J, leaving 4 bases unmatched. The V gene's germline CDR1 is MNHEY and CDR2 SMNVEV (reference sequence). There are 14 residues in the CDR3. CDR3: CASSWTGGSAEAFF. In nucleotides, the CDR3 is TGTGCCAGCAGTTGGACAGGGGGCAGCGCTGAAGCTTTCTTT.

The chain carries TRBV5-6 and TRBJ2-7; a possible D gene is TRBD1 (6 bases). The CDR3 runs 12 residues. CDR1 and CDR2 from the germline V gene are SGHDT and YYEEEE. V was trimmed by 4 bases and J by 5 bases, leaving 10 bases between them. For the CDR3, the DNA is TGTGCCAGCAGCCCTCAGGGGAACGAGCAGTACTTC. It translates to CASSPQGNEQYF.